Presented here are 8 T cell receptor beta chains from one specimen sequenced in a study of blood T cell repertoires in COVID-19. The protocol was immunoSEQ multiplex PCR, while the TCRdb copy is restricted to in-frame clones and leaves out a portion. Of more than 85,000 clones in the sample, 70% to 80% are singletons; the top ten hold roughly a quarter. The sequenced sample consisted of peripheral blood. The receptors were gathered from a man aged 65-85 years with acute or convalescent COVID-19.

V usage is TRBV19 and J usage is TRBJ2-2; 7 positions agree with TRBD2. The CDR3 is 17 residues long. After removal of 2 bases from V and 0 bases from J, the junction contained 6 bases not matched to a gene. Germline V gives CDR1 LNHDA, CDR2 SQIVND (reference sequence). As DNA, the CDR3 is TGTGCCAGTAGTATACGGCCTAGCGGAGCGAACACCGGGGAGCTGTTTTTT. As protein: CASSIRPSGANTGELFF.

The chain combines TRBV10-3 with TRBJ2-3, with 9 nucleotides matching TRBD2. Germline CDR1 and CDR2: ENHRY and SYGVKD. The CDR3 has 16 amino acids. J was trimmed by 3 bases and V by 1 base; bases with no gene match: 5. DNA for the CDR3: TGTGCCATCAGTGAGTGGGGACTAGCCCCTACAGATACGCAGTATTTT. Translated: CAISEWGLAPTDTQYF.

This rearrangement joins TRBV18 to TRBJ1-2; TRBD1 matches 10 bases. Germline-derived CDR1 and CDR2 are KGHSH and LQKENI. J lost 6 bases, V lost 3 bases, and 7 bases had no gene match. The CDR3 consists of 15 residues. CDR3 bases: TGTGCCAGCTCACCCCTGACAGGGGGCGCAGATGGCTACACCTTC. Translating gives CASSPLTGGADGYTF.

The chain uses TRBV5-1 and TRBJ1-4; a weak D match, TRBD1 (5 bases). This CDR3 region has 14 residues. CDR1 is SGHRS, CDR2 YFSETQ, per germline. V lost 1 base to trimming and J lost 5 bases, with 9 bases between them. CDR3 amino acids: CASSLLSGNEKLFF. The CDR3, as DNA: TGCGCCAGCAGCTTGTTGTCAGGGAATGAAAAACTGTTTTTT. Using reference TRBV5-1 and TRBJ1-4 for the parts outside the CDR3, the full variable domain is KAGVTQTPRYLIKTRGQQVTLSCSPISGHRSVSWYQQTPGQGLQFLFEYFSETQRNKGNFPGRFSGRQFSNSRSEMNVSTLELGDSALYLCASSLLSGNEKLFFGSGTQLSVL.

V and J are TRBV7-8 and TRBJ2-7, with TRBD1 as a possible D gene (6 bases). The CDR3 length is 15 residues. Germline lookup yields CDR1 SGHVS and CDR2 FQNEAQ. The V gene lost 5 bases and the J gene lost 0 bases, with 14 bases spanning the gap. The CDR3 spells CASSPLDSFSYEQYF. As DNA, the CDR3 is TGTGCCAGCAGCCCCCTGGACAGTTTCTCCTACGAGCAGTACTTC.

The rearrangement joins TRBV29-1 to TRBJ2-7; D call uncertain. Germline V gene data show CDR1 as SQVTM and CDR2 as ANQGSEA. The V gene lost 5 bases and the J gene lost 0 bases, with 11 bases spanning the gap. The CDR3 is 13 amino acids. The CDR3 DNA reads as TGCAGCGTTTTTGACTCTAGCTCCTACGAGCAGTACTTC. Its protein product is CSVFDSSSYEQYF.

This clone has a handful of counts. The chain has TRBV5-6 and TRBJ1-5, with 7 bases aligning to TRBD1. J gave up 7 bases and V 4 bases, and 8 bases lay outside the gene matches. Germline CDR1 SGHDT, CDR2 YYEEEE. CDR3 size: 14 residues. CDR3 nucleotide sequence: TGTGCCAGCAGCCTAACAGGGGTGGGCCAGCCCCAGCATTTT. Encoded protein: CASSLTGVGQPQHF.

The genes are TRBV6-1 and TRBJ1-2, with D tentatively TRBD1 (5 bases). The V gene lost 3 bases and the J gene lost 5 bases, with 16 bases spanning the gap. Germline V gene data show CDR1 as MNHNS and CDR2 as SASEGT. This CDR3 has 15 residues. CDR3 amino acids: CASSEGGRSPYGYTF. CDR3 DNA sequence: TGTGCCAGCAGTGAGGGGGGACGCTCACCTTATGGCTACACCTTC.